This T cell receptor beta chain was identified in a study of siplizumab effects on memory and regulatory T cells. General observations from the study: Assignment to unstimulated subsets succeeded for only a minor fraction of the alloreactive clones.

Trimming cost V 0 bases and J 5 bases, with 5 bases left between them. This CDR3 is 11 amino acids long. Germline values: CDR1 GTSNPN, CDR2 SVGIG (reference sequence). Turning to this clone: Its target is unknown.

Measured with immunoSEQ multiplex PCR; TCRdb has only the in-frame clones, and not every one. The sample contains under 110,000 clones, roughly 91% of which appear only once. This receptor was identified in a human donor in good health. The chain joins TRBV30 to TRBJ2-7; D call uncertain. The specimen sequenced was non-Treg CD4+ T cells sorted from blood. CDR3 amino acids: CAWSVLDEQYF. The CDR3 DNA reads TGTGCCTGGAGTGTACTCGACGAGCAGTACTTC.